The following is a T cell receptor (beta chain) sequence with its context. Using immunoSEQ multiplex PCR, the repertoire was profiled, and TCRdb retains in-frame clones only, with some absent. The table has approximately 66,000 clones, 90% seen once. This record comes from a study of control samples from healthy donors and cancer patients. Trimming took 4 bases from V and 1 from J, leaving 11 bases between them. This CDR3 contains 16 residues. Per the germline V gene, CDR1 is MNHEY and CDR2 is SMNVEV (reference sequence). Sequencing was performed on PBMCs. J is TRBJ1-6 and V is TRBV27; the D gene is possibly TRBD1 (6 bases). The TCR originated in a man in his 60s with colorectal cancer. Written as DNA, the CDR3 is TGTGCCAGCAGTTCAAACCAGGGGTCCTATAATTCACCCCTCCACTTT. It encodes CASSSNQGSYNSPLHF.